This T cell receptor (beta chain) originates from a study of T cells after yellow fever vaccination. In its sample, this clonotype was seen many times. Each CDR3 protein is one row after TCRdb ran MiXCR on the 5' RACE reads. The sample holds about 400,000 distinct CDR3 sequences; around 6.4% are singletons and the top ten take approximately 16%. Germline V gene sequence: CDR1 KGHDR, CDR2 SFDVKD. V lost 2 bases and J lost 10, with 10 bases in between. The CDR3 sequence is 12 residues long. The sequenced sample was PBMCs, obtained 5 days after the yellow fever booster vaccination. The V call is TRBV24-1, the J call TRBJ2-5; possibly TRBD2 for D (5 bases). This receptor was identified in a young man who received the YFV17D yellow fever vaccine. Here the CDR3 reads CATSDSRGGQYF. DNA of the CDR3: TGTGCCACCAGTGATTCCAGAGGAGGCCAGTACTTC.